This T cell receptor (beta chain) was captured in a study of blood T cell repertoires in COVID-19. Study background: Samples of COVID-19 (acute and convalescent) were obtained from the United States, Italy and Spain.

This clone was picked up a small number of times. The CDR3 totals 14 residues. Germline V CDR1 and CDR2: MNHEY, SVGEGT. The junction had 4 bases not matched to a gene; V was cut back by 4 bases and J by 5 bases. Study processing details: Counts of nucleated cells, estimated from reference gene primer amplification, were obtained. Using immunoSEQ multiplex PCR, the repertoire was profiled, and TCRdb retains in-frame clones only, with some absent. V and J calls and clone size are as listed in that table; D and trimming were resolved from the DNA. The profile shows 70,000 to 75,000 clones, approximately 90% of them singletons.

The receptor comes from a woman under 30 with acute or convalescent COVID-19. J is TRBJ2-7 and V is TRBV6-2 or TRBV6-3; TRBD2 agrees at 11 bases. Material for sequencing was peripheral blood. CDR3 sequence (DNA): TGTGCCAGCAGTTGGACTAGCGGGCCCAACGAGCAGTACTTC. The encoded protein is CASSWTSGPNEQYF.